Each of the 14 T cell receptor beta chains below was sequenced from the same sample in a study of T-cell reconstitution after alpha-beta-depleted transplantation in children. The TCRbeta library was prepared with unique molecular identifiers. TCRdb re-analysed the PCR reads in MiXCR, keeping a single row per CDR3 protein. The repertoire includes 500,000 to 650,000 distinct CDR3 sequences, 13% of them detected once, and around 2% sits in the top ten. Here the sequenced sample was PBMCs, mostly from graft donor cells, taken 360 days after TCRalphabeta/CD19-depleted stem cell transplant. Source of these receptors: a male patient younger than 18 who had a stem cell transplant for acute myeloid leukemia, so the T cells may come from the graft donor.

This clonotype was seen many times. CDR3 coding DNA: TGTGCCATCAGTGAGAGCAGCGGCTCGGGGGATGAGCAGTTCTTC. It codes for CAISESSGSGDEQFF. The genes are TRBV10-3 and TRBJ2-1; D is perhaps TRBD2 (6 bases). This CDR3 is 15 amino acids long. The germline V gene encodes CDR1 ENHRY and CDR2 SYGVKD. The V gene lost 2 bases and the J gene lost 8 bases, with 16 bases spanning the gap.

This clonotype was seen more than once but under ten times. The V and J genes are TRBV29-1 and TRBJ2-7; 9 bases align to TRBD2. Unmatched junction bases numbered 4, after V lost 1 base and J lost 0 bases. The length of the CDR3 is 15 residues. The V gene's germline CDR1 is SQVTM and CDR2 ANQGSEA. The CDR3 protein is CSVEVLRGGSYEQYF. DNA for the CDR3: TGCAGCGTTGAAGTGCTGCGGGGGGGCTCCTACGAGCAGTACTTC.

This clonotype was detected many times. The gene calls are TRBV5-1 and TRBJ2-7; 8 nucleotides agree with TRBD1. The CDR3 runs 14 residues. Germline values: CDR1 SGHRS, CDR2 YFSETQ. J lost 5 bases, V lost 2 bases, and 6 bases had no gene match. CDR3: CASSFWTGSDEQYF. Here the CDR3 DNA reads TGCGCCAGCAGCTTTTGGACAGGGTCTGACGAGCAGTACTTC.

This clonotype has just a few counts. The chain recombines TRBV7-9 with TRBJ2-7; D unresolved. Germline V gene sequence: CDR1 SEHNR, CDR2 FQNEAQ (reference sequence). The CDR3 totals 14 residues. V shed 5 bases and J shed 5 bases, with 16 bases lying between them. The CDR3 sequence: CASSRWKGPNEQYF. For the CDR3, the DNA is TGTGCCAGCAGCCGCTGGAAAGGTCCGAACGAGCAGTACTTC.

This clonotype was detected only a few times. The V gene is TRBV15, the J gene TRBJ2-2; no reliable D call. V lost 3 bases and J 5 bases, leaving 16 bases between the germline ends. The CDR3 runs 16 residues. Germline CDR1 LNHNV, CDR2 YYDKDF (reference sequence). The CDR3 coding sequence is TGTGCCACCAGCAGCCCGGATACGGGTTCTACCGGGGAGCTGTTTTTT. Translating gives CATSSPDTGSTGELFF.

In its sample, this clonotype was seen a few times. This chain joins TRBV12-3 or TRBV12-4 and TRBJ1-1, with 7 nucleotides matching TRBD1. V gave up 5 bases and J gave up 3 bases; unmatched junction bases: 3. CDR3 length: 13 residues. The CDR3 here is CASSDRVDTEAFF. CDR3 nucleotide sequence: TGTGCCAGCAGTGACAGGGTTGACACTGAAGCTTTCTTT.

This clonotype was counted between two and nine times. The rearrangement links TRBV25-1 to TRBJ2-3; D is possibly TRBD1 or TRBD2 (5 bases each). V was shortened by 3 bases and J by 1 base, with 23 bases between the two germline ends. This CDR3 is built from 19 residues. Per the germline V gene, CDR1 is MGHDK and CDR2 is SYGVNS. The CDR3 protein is CASSEGTGGPQPRTDTQYF. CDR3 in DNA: TGTGCCAGCAGTGAGGGGACCGGCGGGCCCCAACCTCGCACAGATACGCAGTATTTT.

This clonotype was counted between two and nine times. The CDR3 DNA reads TGTGCCAGCAGTGAAGGGGGCGGGGAGCTGTTTTTT. Amino acid sequence: CASSEGGGELFF. The chain carries TRBV25-1 and TRBJ2-2; either TRBD1 or TRBD2 may supply D (5 bases each). This CDR3 is 12 amino acids long. In germline, CDR1 is MGHDK, CDR2 SYGVNS. V lost 2 bases and J 7 bases, leaving 5 bases between the germline ends.

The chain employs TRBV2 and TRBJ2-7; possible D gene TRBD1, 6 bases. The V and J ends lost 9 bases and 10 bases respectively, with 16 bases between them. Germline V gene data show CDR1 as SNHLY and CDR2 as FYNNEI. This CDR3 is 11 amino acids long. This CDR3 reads CARKSSRGQYF. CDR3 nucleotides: TGTGCCAGAAAAAGTTCCAGGGGACAGTACTTC.

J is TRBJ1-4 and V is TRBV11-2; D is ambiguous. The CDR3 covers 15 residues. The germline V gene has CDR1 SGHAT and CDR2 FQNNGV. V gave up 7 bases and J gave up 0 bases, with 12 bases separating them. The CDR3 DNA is TGTGCCAGCACCTCTCAGCCCGCAACTAATGAAAAACTGTTTTTT. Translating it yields CASTSQPATNEKLFF.

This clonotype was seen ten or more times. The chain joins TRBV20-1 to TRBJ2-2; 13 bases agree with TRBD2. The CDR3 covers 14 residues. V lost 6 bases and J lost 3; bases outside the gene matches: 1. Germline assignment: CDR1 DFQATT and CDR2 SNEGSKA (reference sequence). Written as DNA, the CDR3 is TGCAGTGCCGGACTAGCGGGAGACACCGGGGAGCTGTTTTTT. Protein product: CSAGLAGDTGELFF.

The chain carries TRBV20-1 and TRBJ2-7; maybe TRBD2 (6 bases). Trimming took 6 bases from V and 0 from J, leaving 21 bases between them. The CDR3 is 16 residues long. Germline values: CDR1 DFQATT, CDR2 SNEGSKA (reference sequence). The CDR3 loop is CSAEGIGGVPSYEQYF. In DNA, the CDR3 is TGCAGTGCCGAGGGGATTGGCGGGGTACCCTCCTACGAGCAGTACTTC.

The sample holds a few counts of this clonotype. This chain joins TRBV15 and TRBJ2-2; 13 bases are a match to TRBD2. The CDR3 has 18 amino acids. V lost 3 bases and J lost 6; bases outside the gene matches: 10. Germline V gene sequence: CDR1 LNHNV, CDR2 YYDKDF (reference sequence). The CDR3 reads CATSRDLLAGGLAGELFF. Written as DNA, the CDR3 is TGTGCCACCAGCAGGGACTTACTAGCGGGAGGGTTAGCCGGGGAGCTGTTTTTT.

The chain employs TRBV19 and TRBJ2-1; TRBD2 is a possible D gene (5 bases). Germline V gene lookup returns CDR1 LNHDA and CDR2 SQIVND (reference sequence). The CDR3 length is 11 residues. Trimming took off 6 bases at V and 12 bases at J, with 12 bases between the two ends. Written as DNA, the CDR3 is TGTGCCAGTAGACGTCGGACTGTGCAGTTCTTC. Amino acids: CASRRRTVQFF.